This TCR beta chain was retrieved from a study of Ad26.COV2.S vaccination and SARS-CoV-2 variants. With regard to this clone: The sample holds other DNA sequences that translate to the same CDR3.

The treatment here: 15 to 20 received Ad26.COV2.S at low or high dose, single or two shots; roughly five received placebo; per-sample allocation not given. Sampling occurred on day 63 after the first vaccine or placebo injection. A Boston donor was an adult aged 18-55 years. Vaccination used an Ad26 vector expressing Wuhan-strain SARS-CoV-2 spike. Here immunoSEQ multiplex PCR was the method, and the copy in TCRdb shows in-frame clones only, minus some. The data show about 680,000 clones, roughly 90% seen once. The material sequenced was peripheral blood, taken in a trial of Ad26.COV2.S vaccine versus placebo. The receptor comes from a person aged 18-60 years who received the Ad26.COV2.S COVID-19 vaccine or a placebo.

CDR3 loop: CASSRQGTYGYTF. Here the CDR3 DNA reads TGTGCCAGTAGTAGACAGGGGACCTATGGCTACACCTTC. This chain connects TRBV19 to TRBJ1-2, with TRBD1 matching 8 bases. After removal of 4 bases from V and 4 bases from J, the junction contained 2 bases not matched to a gene. Germline lookup yields CDR1 LNHDA and CDR2 SQIVND (reference sequence). CDR3 length equals 13 residues.